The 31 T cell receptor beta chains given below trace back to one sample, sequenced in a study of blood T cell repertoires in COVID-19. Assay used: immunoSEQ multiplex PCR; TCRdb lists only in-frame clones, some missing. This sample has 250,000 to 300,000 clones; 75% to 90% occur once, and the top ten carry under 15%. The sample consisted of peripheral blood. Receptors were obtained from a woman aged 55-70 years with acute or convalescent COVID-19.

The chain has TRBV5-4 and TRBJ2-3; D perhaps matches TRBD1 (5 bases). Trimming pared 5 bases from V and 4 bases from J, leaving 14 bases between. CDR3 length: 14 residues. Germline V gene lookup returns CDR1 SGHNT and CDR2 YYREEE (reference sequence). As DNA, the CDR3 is TGTGCCAGCAGTTCAGGGCGCCGGCCAGATACGCAGTATTTT. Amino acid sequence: CASSSGRRPDTQYF.

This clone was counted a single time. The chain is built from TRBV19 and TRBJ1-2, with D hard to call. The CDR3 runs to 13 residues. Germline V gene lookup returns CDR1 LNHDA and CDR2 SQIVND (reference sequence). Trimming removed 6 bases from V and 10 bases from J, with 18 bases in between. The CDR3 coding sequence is TGTGCCAGTAGCAGTTGGGAGGCAGCGGACTACACCTTC. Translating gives CASSSWEAADYTF.

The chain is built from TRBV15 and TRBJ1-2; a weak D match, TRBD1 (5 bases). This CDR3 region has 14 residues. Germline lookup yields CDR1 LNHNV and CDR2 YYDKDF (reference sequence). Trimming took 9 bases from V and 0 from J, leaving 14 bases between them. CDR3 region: CATSQGSTNYGYTF. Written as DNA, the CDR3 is TGTGCCACTAGCCAGGGATCGACTAACTATGGCTACACCTTC.

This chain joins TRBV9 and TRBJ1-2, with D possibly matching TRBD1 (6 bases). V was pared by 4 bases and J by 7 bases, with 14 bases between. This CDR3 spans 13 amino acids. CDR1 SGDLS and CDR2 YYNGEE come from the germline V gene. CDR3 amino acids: CASSLLGQIGYTF. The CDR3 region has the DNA TGTGCCAGCAGCCTCCTCGGACAGATTGGCTACACCTTC.

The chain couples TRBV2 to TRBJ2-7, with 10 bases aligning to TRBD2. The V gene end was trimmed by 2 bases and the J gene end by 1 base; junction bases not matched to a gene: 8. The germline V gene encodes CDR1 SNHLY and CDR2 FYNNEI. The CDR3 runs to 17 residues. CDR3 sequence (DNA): TGTGCCAGCAGTGAAAGGACTAGCGGCATCCAATCCTACGAGCAGTACTTC. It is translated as CASSERTSGIQSYEQYF.

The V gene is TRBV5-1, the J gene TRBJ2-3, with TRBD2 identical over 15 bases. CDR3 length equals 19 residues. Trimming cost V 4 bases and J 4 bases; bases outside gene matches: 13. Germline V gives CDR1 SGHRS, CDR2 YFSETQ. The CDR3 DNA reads TGCGCCAGCAGCCTAACGGGACTAGCGGGGGGAATTGGCGCAGATACGCAGTATTTT. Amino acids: CASSLTGLAGGIGADTQYF.

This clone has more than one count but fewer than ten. The CDR3 sequence: CASSLAGGGYSNQPQHF. In DNA, the CDR3 is TGTGCCAGCAGTTTGGCGGGAGGGGGATATAGCAATCAGCCCCAGCATTTT. The J gene is TRBJ1-5, the V gene TRBV28, with a weak D call TRBD1 (6 bases). Germline CDR1 reads MDHEN; CDR2 reads SYDVKM. V was cut by 3 bases and J by 0 bases, with 15 bases left in between. This CDR3 has 17 amino acids.

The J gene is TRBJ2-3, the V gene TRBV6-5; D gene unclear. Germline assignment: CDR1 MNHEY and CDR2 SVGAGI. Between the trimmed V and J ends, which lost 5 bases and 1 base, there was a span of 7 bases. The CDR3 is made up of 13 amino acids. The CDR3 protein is CASSLPGTDTQYF. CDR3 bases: TGTGCCAGCAGTCTTCCGGGCACAGATACGCAGTATTTT.

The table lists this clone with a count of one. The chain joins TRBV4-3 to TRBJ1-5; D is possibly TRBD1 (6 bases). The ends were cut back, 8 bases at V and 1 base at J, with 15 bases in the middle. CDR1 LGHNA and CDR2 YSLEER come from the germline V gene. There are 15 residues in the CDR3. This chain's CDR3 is CASAFDRTSNQPQHF. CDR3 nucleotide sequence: TGCGCCAGCGCCTTTGACAGGACGAGCAATCAGCCCCAGCATTTT.

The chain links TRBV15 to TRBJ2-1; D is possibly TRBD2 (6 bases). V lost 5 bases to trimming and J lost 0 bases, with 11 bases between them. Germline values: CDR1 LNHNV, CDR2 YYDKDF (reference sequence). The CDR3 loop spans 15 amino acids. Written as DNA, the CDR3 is TGTGCCACCAGCTCAGGAGGGAGCTCCTACAATGAGCAGTTCTTC. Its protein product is CATSSGGSSYNEQFF.

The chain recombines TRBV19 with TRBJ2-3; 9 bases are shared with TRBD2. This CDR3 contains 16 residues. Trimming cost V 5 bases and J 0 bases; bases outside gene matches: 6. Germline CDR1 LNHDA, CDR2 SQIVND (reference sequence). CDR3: CASSVLAGSSTDTQYF. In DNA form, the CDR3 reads TGTGCCAGTAGTGTACTAGCGGGCTCTAGCACAGATACGCAGTATTTT.

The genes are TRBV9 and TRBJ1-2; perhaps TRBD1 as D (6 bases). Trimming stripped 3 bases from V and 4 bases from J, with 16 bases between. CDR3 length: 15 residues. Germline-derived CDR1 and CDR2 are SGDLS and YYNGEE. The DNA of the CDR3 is TGTGCCAGCAGCGGGGCCGGGACAACTGCCTATGGCTACACCTTC. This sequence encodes CASSGAGTTAYGYTF.

In DNA, the CDR3 is TGTGCCAGCAGCCCGACAGGGAATCAGCCCCAGCATTTT. Residues: CASSPTGNQPQHF. The J gene is TRBJ1-5, the V gene TRBV27; 7 bases map to TRBD1. The trim removed 6 bases at V and 4 bases at J, leaving 3 bases unmatched. The CDR3 is 13 amino acids. Germline lookup yields CDR1 MNHEY and CDR2 SMNVEV (reference sequence).

CDR3 region: CASGETGDVRVTF. The DNA of the CDR3 is TGTGCCAGCGGAGAAACGGGTGATGTACGAGTCACCTTC. This rearrangement joins TRBV3-1 (or the pseudogene TRBV3-2) to TRBJ1-2; D is undetermined. V was pared by 8 bases and J by 13 bases, with 23 bases between. CDR1 is LGHDT, CDR2 YNNKEL, per germline (reference sequence). This CDR3 is 13 amino acids long.

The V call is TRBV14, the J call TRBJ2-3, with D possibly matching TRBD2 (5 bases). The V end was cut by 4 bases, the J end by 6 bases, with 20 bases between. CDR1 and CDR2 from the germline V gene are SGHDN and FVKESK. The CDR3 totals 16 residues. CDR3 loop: CASSLRPIGMADTQYF. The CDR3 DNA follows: TGTGCCAGCAGCCTGAGGCCTATCGGGATGGCGGATACGCAGTATTTT. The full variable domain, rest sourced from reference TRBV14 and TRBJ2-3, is EAGVTQFPSHSVIEKGQTVTLRCDPISGHDNLYWYRRVMGKEIKFLLHFVKESKQDESGMPNNRFLAERTGGTYSTLKVQPAELEDSGVYFCASSLRPIGMADTQYFGPGTRLTVL.

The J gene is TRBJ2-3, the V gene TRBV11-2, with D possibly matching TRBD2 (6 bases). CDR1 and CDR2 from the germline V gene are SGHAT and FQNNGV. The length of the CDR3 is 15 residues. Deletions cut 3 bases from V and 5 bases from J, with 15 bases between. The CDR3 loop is CASSFLLAVEDTQYF. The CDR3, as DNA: TGTGCCAGCAGCTTTTTACTAGCAGTGGAAGATACGCAGTATTTT.

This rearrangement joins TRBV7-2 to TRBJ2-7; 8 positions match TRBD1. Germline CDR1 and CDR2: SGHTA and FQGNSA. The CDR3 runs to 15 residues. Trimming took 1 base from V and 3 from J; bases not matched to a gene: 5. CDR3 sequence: CASSLEGQGLYEQYF. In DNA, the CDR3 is TGTGCCAGCAGCTTAGAAGGACAGGGACTCTACGAGCAGTACTTC.

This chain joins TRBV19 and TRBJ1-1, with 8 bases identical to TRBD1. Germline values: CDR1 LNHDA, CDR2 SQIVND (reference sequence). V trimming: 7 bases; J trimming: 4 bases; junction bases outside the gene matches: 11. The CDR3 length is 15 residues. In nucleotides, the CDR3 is TGTGCCAGTACCAGGACAGGGTCGTTGGGCACTGAAGCTTTCTTT. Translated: CASTRTGSLGTEAFF.

The CDR3 here is CASSHSGSGPDTQYF. CDR3 in DNA: TGTGCCAGCAGTCATAGCGGGAGTGGCCCAGATACGCAGTATTTT. The chain recombines TRBV28 with TRBJ2-3, with 9 positions matching TRBD2. After removal of 5 bases from V and 4 bases from J, the junction contained 7 bases not matched to a gene. Germline V gene sequence: CDR1 MDHEN, CDR2 SYDVKM. This CDR3 contains 15 residues.

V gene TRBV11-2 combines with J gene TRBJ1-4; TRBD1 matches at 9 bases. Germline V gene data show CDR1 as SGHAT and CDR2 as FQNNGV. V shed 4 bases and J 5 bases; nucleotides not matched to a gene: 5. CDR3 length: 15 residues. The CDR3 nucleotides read TGTGCCAGCAGCTCGGGACAGGGCGGGAATGAAAAACTGTTTTTT. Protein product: CASSSGQGGNEKLFF.

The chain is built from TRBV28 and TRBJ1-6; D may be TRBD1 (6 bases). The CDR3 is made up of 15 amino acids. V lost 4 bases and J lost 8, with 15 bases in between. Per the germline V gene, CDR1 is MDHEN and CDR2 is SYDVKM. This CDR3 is CASSSAGVPHSPLHF. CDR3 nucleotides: TGTGCCAGCAGTTCAGCAGGGGTTCCTCATTCACCCCTCCACTTT.

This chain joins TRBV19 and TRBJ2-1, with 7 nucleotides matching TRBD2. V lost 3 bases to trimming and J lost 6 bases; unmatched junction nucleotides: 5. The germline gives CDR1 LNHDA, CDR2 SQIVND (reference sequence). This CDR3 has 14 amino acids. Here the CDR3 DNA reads TGTGCCAGTAGTATTGGAGTAGCGGGCAATGAGCAGTTCTTC. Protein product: CASSIGVAGNEQFF. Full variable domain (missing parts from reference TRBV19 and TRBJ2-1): DGGITQSPKYLFRKEGQNVTLSCEQNLNHDAMYWYRQDPGQGLRLIYYSQIVNDFQKGDIAEGYSVSREKKESFPLTVTSAQKNPTAFYLCASSIGVAGNEQFFGPGTRLTVL.

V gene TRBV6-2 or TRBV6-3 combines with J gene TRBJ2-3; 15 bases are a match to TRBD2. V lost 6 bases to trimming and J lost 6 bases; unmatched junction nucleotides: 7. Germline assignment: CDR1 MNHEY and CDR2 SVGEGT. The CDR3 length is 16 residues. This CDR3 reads CASSWTSGGARDTQYF. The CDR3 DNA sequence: TGTGCCAGCAGCTGGACTAGCGGGGGGGCCAGGGATACGCAGTATTTT.

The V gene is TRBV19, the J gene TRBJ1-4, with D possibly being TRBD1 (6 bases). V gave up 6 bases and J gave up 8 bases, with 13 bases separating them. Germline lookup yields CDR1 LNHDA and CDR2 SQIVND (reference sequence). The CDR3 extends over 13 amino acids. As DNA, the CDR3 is TGTGCCAGTAGCCAAGTCAGGGGAGAAAAACTGTTTTTT. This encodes CASSQVRGEKLFF. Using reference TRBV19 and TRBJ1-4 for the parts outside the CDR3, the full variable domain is DGGITQSPKYLFRKEGQNVTLSCEQNLNHDAMYWYRQDPGQGLRLIYYSQIVNDFQKGDIAEGYSVSREKKESFPLTVTSAQKNPTAFYLCASSQVRGEKLFFGSGTQLSVL.

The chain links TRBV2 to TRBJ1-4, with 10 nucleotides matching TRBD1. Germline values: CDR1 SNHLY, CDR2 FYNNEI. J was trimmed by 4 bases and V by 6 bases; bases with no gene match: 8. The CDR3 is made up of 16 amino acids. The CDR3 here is CASSPGTGVLNEKLFF. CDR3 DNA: TGTGCCAGCAGCCCCGGGACAGGGGTTCTTAATGAAAAACTGTTTTTT. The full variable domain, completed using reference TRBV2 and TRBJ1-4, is EPEVTQTPSHQVTQMGQEVILRCVPISNHLYFYWYRQILGQKVEFLVSFYNNEISEKSEIFDDQFSVERPDGSNFTLKIRSTKLEDSAMYFCASSPGTGVLNEKLFFGSGTQLSVL.

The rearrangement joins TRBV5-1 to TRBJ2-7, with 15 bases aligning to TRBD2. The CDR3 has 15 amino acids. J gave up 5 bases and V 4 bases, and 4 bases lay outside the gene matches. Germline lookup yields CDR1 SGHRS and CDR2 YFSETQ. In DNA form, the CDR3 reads TGCGCCAGCAGCGCCAGGACTAGCGGGAGGGACGAGCAGTACTTC. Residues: CASSARTSGRDEQYF.

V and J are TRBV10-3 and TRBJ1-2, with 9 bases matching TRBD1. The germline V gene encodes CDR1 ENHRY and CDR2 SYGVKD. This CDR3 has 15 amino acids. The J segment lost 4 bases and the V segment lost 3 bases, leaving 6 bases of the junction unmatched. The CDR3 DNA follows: TGTGCCATCAGTGACGGGACAGGGTCGACCTATGGCTACACCTTC. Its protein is CAISDGTGSTYGYTF.

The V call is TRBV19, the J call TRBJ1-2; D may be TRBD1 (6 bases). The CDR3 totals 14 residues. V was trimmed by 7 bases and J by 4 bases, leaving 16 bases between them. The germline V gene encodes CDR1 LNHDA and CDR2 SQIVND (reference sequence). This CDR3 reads CASTQAGEGYGYTF. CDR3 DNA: TGTGCCAGTACTCAAGCAGGGGAAGGCTATGGCTACACCTTC. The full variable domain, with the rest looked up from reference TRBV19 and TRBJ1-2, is DGGITQSPKYLFRKEGQNVTLSCEQNLNHDAMYWYRQDPGQGLRLIYYSQIVNDFQKGDIAEGYSVSREKKESFPLTVTSAQKNPTAFYLCASTQAGEGYGYTFGSGTRLTVV.

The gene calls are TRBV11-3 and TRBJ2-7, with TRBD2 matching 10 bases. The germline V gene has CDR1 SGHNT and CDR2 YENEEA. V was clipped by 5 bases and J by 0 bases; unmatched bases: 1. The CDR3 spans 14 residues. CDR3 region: CASSPSGSSYEQYF. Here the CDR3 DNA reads TGTGCCAGCAGCCCTAGCGGGAGCTCCTACGAGCAGTACTTC. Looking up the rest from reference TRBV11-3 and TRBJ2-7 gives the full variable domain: EAGVVQSPRYKIIEKKQPVAFWCNPISGHNTLYWYLQNLGQGPELLIRYENEEAVDDSQLPKDRFSAERLKGVDSTLKIQPAELGDSAVYLCASSPSGSSYEQYFGPGTRLTVT.

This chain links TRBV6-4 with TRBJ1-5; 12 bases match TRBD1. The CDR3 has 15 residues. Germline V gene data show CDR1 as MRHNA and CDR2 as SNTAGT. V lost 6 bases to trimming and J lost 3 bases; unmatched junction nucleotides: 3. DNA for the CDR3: TGTGCCAGCAGCCGGGACAGGGGGCCCAATCAGCCCCAGCATTTT. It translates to CASSRDRGPNQPQHF.

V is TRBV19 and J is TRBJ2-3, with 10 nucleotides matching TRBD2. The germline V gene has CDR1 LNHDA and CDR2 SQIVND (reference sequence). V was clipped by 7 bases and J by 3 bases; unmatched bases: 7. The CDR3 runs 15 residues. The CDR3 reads CASKMSGGATDTQYF. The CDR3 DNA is TGTGCCAGTAAAATGAGCGGGGGGGCAACAGATACGCAGTATTTT.